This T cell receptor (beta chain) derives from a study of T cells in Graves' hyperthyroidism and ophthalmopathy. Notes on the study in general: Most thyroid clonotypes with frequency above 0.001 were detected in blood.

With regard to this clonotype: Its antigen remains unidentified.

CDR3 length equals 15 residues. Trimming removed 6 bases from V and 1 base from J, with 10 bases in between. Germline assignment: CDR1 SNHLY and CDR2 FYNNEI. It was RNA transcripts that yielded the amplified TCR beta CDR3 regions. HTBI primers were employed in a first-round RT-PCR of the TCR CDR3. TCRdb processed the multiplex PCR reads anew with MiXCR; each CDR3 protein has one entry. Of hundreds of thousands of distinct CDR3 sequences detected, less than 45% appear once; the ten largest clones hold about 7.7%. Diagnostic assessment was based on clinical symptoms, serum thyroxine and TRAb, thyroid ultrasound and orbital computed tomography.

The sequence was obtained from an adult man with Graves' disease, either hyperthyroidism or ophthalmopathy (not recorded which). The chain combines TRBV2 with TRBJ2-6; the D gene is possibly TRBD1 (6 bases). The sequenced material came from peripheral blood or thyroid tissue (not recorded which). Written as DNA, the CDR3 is TGTGCCAGCAGGGCAGGGGCATCTGGGGCCAACGTCCTGACTTTC. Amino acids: CASRAGASGANVLTF.